These 30 T cell receptor beta chains originate from one sample sequenced in a study of control samples from healthy donors and cancer patients. The repertoire was sequenced with immunoSEQ multiplex PCR; TCRdb's copy has only in-frame clones and lacks some. The sample holds fewer than 200,000 clones, around 91% seen once. Sequenced material: blood. These receptors all come from a woman aged 45-60 years in good health.

V and J are TRBV5-1 and TRBJ2-7, with D tentatively TRBD1 (6 bases). CDR1 SGHRS and CDR2 YFSETQ come from the germline V gene. The CDR3 is made up of 17 amino acids. Trimming cost V 0 bases and J 0 bases, with 16 bases left between them. The CDR3 is CASSLAMGQGASYEQYF. The CDR3 DNA follows: TGCGCCAGCAGCTTGGCCATGGGACAAGGGGCCTCCTACGAGCAGTACTTC.

This chain connects TRBV18 to TRBJ2-1, with 11 bases identical to TRBD1. V dropped 2 bases and J dropped 7; count of bases not matched to a gene: 7. Germline-derived CDR1 and CDR2 are KGHSH and LQKENI. The CDR3 totals 16 residues. CDR3 in amino acids: CASSPSGTGGMNEQFF. The DNA of the CDR3 is TGTGCCAGCTCACCATCCGGGACAGGGGGTATGAATGAGCAGTTCTTC.

The V call is TRBV25-1, the J call TRBJ1-1; D gene ambiguous. The CDR3 loop spans 14 amino acids. Germline CDR1 is MGHDK and CDR2 is SYGVNS. The V and J ends lost 2 bases and 5 bases respectively, with 12 bases between them. The DNA for the CDR3 is TGTGCCAGCAGTGAAATTAGGGCGGGGACTGAAGCTTTCTTT. Amino acid sequence: CASSEIRAGTEAFF.

The V gene is TRBV6-5, the J gene TRBJ2-1, with 7 bases fitting TRBD1. The CDR3 has 15 amino acids. Germline values: CDR1 MNHEY, CDR2 SVGAGI. Trimming took 7 bases from V and 6 from J; bases not matched to a gene: 12. CDR3 in amino acids: CASKQGTVQSNEQFF. The CDR3 DNA reads TGTGCCAGCAAGCAAGGGACAGTGCAGTCCAATGAGCAGTTCTTC.

Points on this clone: Other DNA sequences in the sample encode the same CDR3. CDR3 sequence: CASSFGQSYGYTF. The CDR3 DNA follows: TGTGCCAGCAGTTTCGGGCAGAGCTATGGCTACACCTTC. The J gene is TRBJ1-2, the V gene TRBV28; D not certain. CDR1 and CDR2 (germline): MDHEN, SYDVKM. The CDR3 is made up of 13 amino acids. The V and J ends lost 3 bases and 4 bases respectively, with 9 bases between them.

CDR3 in DNA: TGTGCCAGCAGCCCGTTGTGGGGGGAGCTGTTTTTT. Translated, it gives CASSPLWGELFF. The chain couples TRBV7-9 to TRBJ2-2; no clear D. This CDR3 region has 12 residues. Trimming pared 5 bases from V and 8 bases from J, leaving 9 bases between. The V gene's germline CDR1 is SEHNR and CDR2 FQNEAQ (reference sequence).

A few counts support this clone. J is TRBJ1-1 and V is TRBV6-5; D unclear. The CDR3 totals 13 residues. Germline V gives CDR1 MNHEY, CDR2 SVGAGI. Trimming removed 6 bases at V and 0 bases at J, with 8 bases between. In nucleotides, the CDR3 is TGTGCCAGCAGACGGACCATGAACACTGAAGCTTTCTTT. Encoded protein: CASRRTMNTEAFF.

This clone occurred once. The J gene is TRBJ2-7, the V gene TRBV18; 7 nucleotides match TRBD1. Losses at the gene ends were 2 bases for V and 7 bases for J; bases not matched to a gene: 11. Germline V gene lookup returns CDR1 KGHSH and CDR2 LQKENI. The length of the CDR3 is 15 residues. The CDR3 DNA is TGTGCCAGCTCACCAATGACGAACAGGGGAGAAGAGCAGTACTTC. Protein sequence: CASSPMTNRGEEQYF.

With respect to this clone: Relative to the germline gene, one junction end is altered; a read error may explain this. The chain employs TRBV28 and TRBJ1-1; D gene ambiguous. The CDR3 spans 15 residues. The germline V gene has CDR1 MDHEN and CDR2 SYDVKM. The CDR3 spells CATSYTSGIKTEAFF. DNA for the CDR3: TGTGCCACCAGTTATACGTCCGGTATCAAGACTGAAGCTTTCTTT.

This chain connects TRBV4-3 to TRBJ2-3, with 7 bases identical to TRBD1. CDR1 is LGHNA, CDR2 YSLEER, per germline. The CDR3 runs to 17 residues. V dropped 0 bases and J dropped 6; count of bases not matched to a gene: 12. In nucleotides, the CDR3 is TGCGCCAGCAGCCAAGATTTACGACAGGGATTACCCGATACGCAGTATTTT. Translating it yields CASSQDLRQGLPDTQYF.

The chain uses TRBV5-1 and TRBJ2-5; a possible D gene is TRBD2 (7 bases). This CDR3 comprises 15 residues. Trimming cost V 0 bases and J 4 bases, with 13 bases left between them. Germline lookup yields CDR1 SGHRS and CDR2 YFSETQ. Here the CDR3 DNA reads TGCGCCAGCAGCTTGGGGGGGGGCTATGGAGAGACCCAGTACTTC. Translated: CASSLGGGYGETQYF.

The gene calls are TRBV9 and TRBJ2-3; 7 bases align to TRBD1. The trim removed 0 bases at V and 1 base at J, leaving 2 bases unmatched. Germline-derived CDR1 and CDR2 are SGDLS and YYNGEE. The CDR3 extends over 15 amino acids. The CDR3 DNA follows: TGTGCCAGCAGCGTAGACAGGGGCGGCACAGATACGCAGTATTTT. Translating it yields CASSVDRGGTDTQYF.

The chain joins TRBV27 to TRBJ1-2, with a possible D match to TRBD1 (6 bases). Germline V gene data show CDR1 as MNHEY and CDR2 as SMNVEV (reference sequence). Trimming took off 5 bases at V and 4 bases at J, with 11 bases between the two ends. The CDR3 loop spans 13 amino acids. The CDR3 spells CASSESQGYGYTF. DNA for the CDR3: TGTGCCAGCAGTGAATCACAGGGCTATGGCTACACCTTC.

This clone was seen a few times. The rearrangement joins TRBV24-1 to TRBJ2-1; D call uncertain. The CDR3 spans 13 residues. V was pared by 10 bases and J by 9 bases, with 18 bases between. CDR1 is KGHDR and CDR2 is SFDVKD in the germline V gene. The CDR3 bases are TGTGCCACTGAGACACCCCGTGGAAGTGAGCAGTTCTTC. Translated, it gives CATETPRGSEQFF.

The chain couples TRBV7-9 to TRBJ1-1; the D gene is possibly TRBD1 (6 bases). CDR3 size: 15 residues. Trimming took off 5 bases at V and 1 base at J, with 14 bases between the two ends. Germline V lookup: CDR1 SEHNR, CDR2 FQNEAQ (reference sequence). This CDR3 reads CASSPTGGPNTEAFF. CDR3 coding DNA: TGTGCCAGCAGCCCGACGGGGGGCCCGAACACTGAAGCTTTCTTT.

V gene TRBV18 combines with J gene TRBJ2-5; no clear D. Trimming shortened V by 5 bases and J by 2 bases, and 3 bases separated the two germline ends. The CDR3 loop spans 11 amino acids. Germline CDR1 and CDR2: KGHSH and LQKENI. The DNA of the CDR3 is TGTGCCAGCTCAAGACAAGAGACCCAGTACTTC. Translation: CASSRQETQYF. Together with reference TRBV18 and TRBJ2-5, the CDR3 gives the full variable domain: NAGVMQNPRHLVRRRGQEARLRCSPMKGHSHVYWYRQLPEEGLKFMVYLQKENIIDESGMPKERFSAEFPKEGPSILRIQQVVRGDSAAYFCASSRQETQYFGPGTRLLVL.

This clone was detected only a few times. This chain uses TRBV5-6 with TRBJ2-7; D could derive from TRBD1 or TRBD2 (5 bases each). This CDR3 region has 14 residues. Trimming left V 4 bases short and J 0 bases short, with 11 bases between. Germline V gene sequence: CDR1 SGHDT, CDR2 YYEEEE. The CDR3 reads CASSPGPASYEQYF. DNA for the CDR3: TGTGCCAGCAGCCCGGGACCCGCCTCCTACGAGCAGTACTTC.

The chain carries TRBV19 and TRBJ2-7; possibly TRBD2 for D (6 bases). Trimming stripped 0 bases from V and 1 base from J, with 16 bases between. CDR3 length: 17 residues. Germline V gene data show CDR1 as LNHDA and CDR2 as SQIVND (reference sequence). The CDR3 loop is CASSIDHASVTSYEQYF. In nucleotides, the CDR3 is TGTGCCAGTAGTATAGATCACGCTAGCGTAACGTCCTACGAGCAGTACTTC.

The chain uses TRBV5-6 and TRBJ2-7; D tentatively reads TRBD1 or TRBD2 (6 bases each). The CDR3 extends over 13 amino acids. The ends were cut back, 0 bases at V and 7 bases at J, with 11 bases in the middle. The germline V gene has CDR1 SGHDT and CDR2 YYEEEE. DNA of the CDR3: TGTGCCAGCAGCTTGGTAGAGGGGGGAGAGCAGTACTTC. This encodes CASSLVEGGEQYF. The full variable domain, its missing parts supplied by reference TRBV5-6 and TRBJ2-7, is DAGVTQSPTHLIKTRGQQVTLRCSPKSGHDTVSWYQQALGQGPQFIFQYYEEEERQRGNFPDRFSGHQFPNYSSELNVNALLLGDSALYLCASSLVEGGEQYFGPGTRLTVT.

The chain is built from TRBV19 and TRBJ1-2; TRBD1 agrees at 9 bases. CDR3 length: 15 residues. Germline CDR1 is LNHDA and CDR2 is SQIVND (reference sequence). J gave up 4 bases and V 9 bases, and 12 bases lay outside the gene matches. The CDR3 here is CASRDRDRSGYGYTF. In DNA, the CDR3 is TGTGCCAGCCGGGACAGGGATCGGAGCGGCTATGGCTACACCTTC.

The V gene is TRBV27, the J gene TRBJ1-3, with D unclear. Germline loops: CDR1 MNHEY, CDR2 SMNVEV (reference sequence). Deletions cut 6 bases from V and 2 bases from J, with 14 bases between. The CDR3 loop spans 15 amino acids. The CDR3 loop is CASRREGGTGNTIYF. DNA of the CDR3: TGTGCCAGCAGACGAGAGGGAGGGACTGGAAACACCATATATTTT.

This clone appeared a few times. This chain connects TRBV6-6 to TRBJ1-1; 7 bases align to TRBD1. There are 13 residues in the CDR3. Germline lookup yields CDR1 MNHNY and CDR2 SVGAGI (reference sequence). After removal of 6 bases from V and 3 bases from J, the junction contained 4 bases not matched to a gene. DNA for the CDR3: TGTGCCAGCAGATTAACAGGGGACACTGAAGCTTTCTTT. Encoded protein: CASRLTGDTEAFF.

The table lists this clone with a count of one. The chain carries TRBV6-5 and TRBJ2-7; D unclear. Between the trimmed V and J ends, which lost 6 bases and 5 bases, there was a span of 8 bases. Germline lookup yields CDR1 MNHEY and CDR2 SVGAGI. The CDR3 length is 11 residues. CDR3 DNA: TGTGCCAGCAGGACGGTCCACGAGCAGTACTTC. It codes for CASRTVHEQYF.

The chain recombines TRBV4-3 with TRBJ2-7; 7 bases align to TRBD2. Per germline, CDR1 LGHNA and CDR2 YSLEER. The CDR3 contains 13 residues. The J segment lost 3 bases and the V segment lost 4 bases, leaving 3 bases of the junction unmatched. The CDR3 is CASSPPGGYEQYF. As DNA, the CDR3 is TGCGCCAGCAGCCCCCCGGGGGGCTACGAGCAGTACTTC.

This CDR3 reads CASSQKQGSNQPQHF. CDR3 nucleotide sequence: TGCGCCAGCAGCCAAAAACAGGGATCCAATCAGCCCCAGCATTTT. This chain connects TRBV4-1 to TRBJ1-5; D may be TRBD1 (6 bases). The germline V gene has CDR1 MGHRA and CDR2 YSYEKL. V was clipped by 2 bases and J by 3 bases, with 11 bases between them. This CDR3 has 15 amino acids.

This rearrangement joins TRBV5-1 to TRBJ2-2, with 8 bases fitting TRBD1. The trim removed 5 bases at V and 5 bases at J, leaving 8 bases unmatched. The CDR3 spans 15 residues. Germline V lookup: CDR1 SGHRS, CDR2 YFSETQ. The CDR3 loop reads CASSSGGGWTGELFF. DNA for the CDR3: TGCGCCAGCAGTTCAGGGGGCGGTTGGACCGGGGAGCTGTTTTTT.

This clone has just one count. The chain recombines TRBV24-1 with TRBJ2-2, with 8 nucleotides matching TRBD1. V lost 4 bases to trimming and J lost 3 bases; unmatched junction nucleotides: 6. This CDR3 contains 16 residues. Germline CDR1 reads KGHDR; CDR2 reads SFDVKD. As DNA, the CDR3 is TGTGCCACCAGTGACCCCGACAGGGGAGACACCGGGGAGCTGTTTTTT. Protein product: CATSDPDRGDTGELFF.

The chain links TRBV30 to TRBJ2-3; 7 bases map to TRBD2. The CDR3 has 16 amino acids. The trim removed 0 bases at V and 2 bases at J, leaving 8 bases unmatched. Looked up from germline, CDR1 is GTSNPN and CDR2 is SVGIG (reference sequence). CDR3 DNA: TGTGCCTGGAGTGTATCCCCGGGGGGACCCACAGATACGCAGTATTTT. This codes for CAWSVSPGGPTDTQYF.

The chain is built from TRBV3-1 (or the pseudogene TRBV3-2) and TRBJ2-1; TRBD2 aligns across 7 bases. J was trimmed by 15 bases and V by 1 base; bases with no gene match: 6. CDR3 length: 12 amino acids. Germline V gene data show CDR1 as LGHDT and CDR2 as YNNKEL (reference sequence). In nucleotides, the CDR3 is TGTGCCAGCAGCCAAGGACTAGCTCGTTCGTTCTTC. Its translation: CASSQGLARSFF.

CDR3 DNA sequence: TGTGCCAGCAGAGAGCCTGGGACAGGAGTTAATGAGCAGTTCTTC. It encodes CASREPGTGVNEQFF. The chain carries TRBV6-6 and TRBJ2-1; 8 positions match TRBD1. After removal of 6 bases from V and 7 bases from J, the junction contained 11 bases not matched to a gene. CDR3 length: 15 residues. Per the germline V gene, CDR1 is MNHNY and CDR2 is SVGAGI (reference sequence).